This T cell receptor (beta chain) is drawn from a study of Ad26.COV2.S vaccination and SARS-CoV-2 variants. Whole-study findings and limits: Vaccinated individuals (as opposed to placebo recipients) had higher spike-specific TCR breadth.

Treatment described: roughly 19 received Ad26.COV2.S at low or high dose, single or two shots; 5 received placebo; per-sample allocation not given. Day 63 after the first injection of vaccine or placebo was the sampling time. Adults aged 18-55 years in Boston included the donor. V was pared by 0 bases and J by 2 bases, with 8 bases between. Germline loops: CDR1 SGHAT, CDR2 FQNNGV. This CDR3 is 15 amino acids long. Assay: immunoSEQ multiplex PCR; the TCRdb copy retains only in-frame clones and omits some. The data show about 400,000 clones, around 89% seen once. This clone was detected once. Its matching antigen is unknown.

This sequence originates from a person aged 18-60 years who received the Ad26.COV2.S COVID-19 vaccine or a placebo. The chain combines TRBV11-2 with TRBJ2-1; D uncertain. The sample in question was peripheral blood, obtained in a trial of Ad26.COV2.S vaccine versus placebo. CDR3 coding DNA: TGTGCCAGCAGCTTAGATGTCTTACCCTACAATGAGCAGTTCTTC. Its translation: CASSLDVLPYNEQFF.